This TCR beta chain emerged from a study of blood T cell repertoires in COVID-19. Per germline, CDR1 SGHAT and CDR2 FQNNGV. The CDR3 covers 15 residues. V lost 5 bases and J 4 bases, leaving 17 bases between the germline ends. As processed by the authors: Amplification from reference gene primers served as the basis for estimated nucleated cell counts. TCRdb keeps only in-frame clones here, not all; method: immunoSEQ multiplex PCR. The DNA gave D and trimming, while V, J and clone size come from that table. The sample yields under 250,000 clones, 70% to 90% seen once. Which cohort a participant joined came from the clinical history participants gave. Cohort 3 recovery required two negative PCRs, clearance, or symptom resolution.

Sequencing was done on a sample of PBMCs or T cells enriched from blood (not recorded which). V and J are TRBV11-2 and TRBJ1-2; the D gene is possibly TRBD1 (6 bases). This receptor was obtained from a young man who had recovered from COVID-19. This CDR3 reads CASSPQTKDSYGYTF. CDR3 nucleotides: TGTGCCAGCAGCCCACAGACTAAGGACAGCTATGGCTACACCTTC.